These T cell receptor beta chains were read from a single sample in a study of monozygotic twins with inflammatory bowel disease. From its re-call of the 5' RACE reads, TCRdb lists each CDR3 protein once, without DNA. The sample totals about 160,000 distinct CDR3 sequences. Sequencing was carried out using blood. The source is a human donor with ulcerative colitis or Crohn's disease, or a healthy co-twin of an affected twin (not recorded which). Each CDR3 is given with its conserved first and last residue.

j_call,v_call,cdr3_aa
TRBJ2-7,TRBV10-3,CAISIAGGRYEQYF
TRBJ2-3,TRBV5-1,CASSITSGIDTQYF
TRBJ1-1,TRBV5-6,CASSSQAGSEAFF
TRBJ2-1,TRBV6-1,CASMGGTGGHNEQFF
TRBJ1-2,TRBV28,CASSRTGGFTNYGYTF
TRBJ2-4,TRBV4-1,CASSQERERAAIQYF
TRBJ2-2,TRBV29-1,CSVEGSGRNTGELFF
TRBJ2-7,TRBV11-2,CASRWTGTAYEQYF
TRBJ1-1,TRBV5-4,CASSLGLGPNTEAFF
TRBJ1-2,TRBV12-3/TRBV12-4,CASSLGFGNNYGYTF
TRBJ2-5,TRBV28,CASSWGAIAETQYF
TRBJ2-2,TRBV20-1,CSADRRSGTTGELFF
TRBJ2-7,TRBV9,CASSTSDRREQYF
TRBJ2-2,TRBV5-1,CASSLVAGADTGELFF
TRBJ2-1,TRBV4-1,CASSLYFSSGGGSYNEQFF
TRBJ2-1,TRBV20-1,CSARDLEDNEQFF
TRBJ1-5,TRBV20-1,CSARDGRTQHF
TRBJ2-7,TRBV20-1,CSARGRTGVQQYF